This TCR beta chain was recovered during a study of OX40 agonist ivuxolimab in advanced cancers. Study-level background: Ivuxolimab, an antibody acting as an agonist of OX40 (CD134), was used to treat patients. A diagnosis of hepatocellular carcinoma, melanoma, renal cell or head and neck cancer was present in dose-escalation patients.

Produced via immunoSEQ multiplex PCR; TCRdb's table is partial and in-frame only. The table has 95,000 to 100,000 clones, 70% to 85% seen once. Prior autoimmune disease or systemic immunosuppression barred patients. Study results and limitations: CD4+ T cells averaged fewer expanded clones than CD8+ T cells.

Details on this clone: The target antigen is unknown.

V lost 2 bases to trimming and J lost 1 base, with 13 bases between them. Per germline, CDR1 LNHNV and CDR2 YYDKDF (reference sequence). The length of the CDR3 is 16 residues. The starting material was CD4+ or CD8+ T cells sorted from blood, obtained in a trial of the OX40 agonist ivuxolimab. The chain has TRBV15 and TRBJ2-3; D unresolved. This clonotype originated in an adult with an advanced solid tumor such as melanoma, head and neck, liver or kidney cancer. Here the CDR3 DNA reads TGTGCCACCAGCAGATTCGACACCCTGCGCACAGATACGCAGTATTTT. Its protein is CATSRFDTLRTDTQYF.